Listed below are T cell receptor beta chains from one sample, sequenced in a study of cytomegalovirus exposure and HLA in healthy donors. The repertoire was sequenced with immunoSEQ multiplex PCR; TCRdb's copy has only in-frame clones and lacks some. Altogether about 120,000 clones are present, around 75% being singletons, with the ten largest covering more than 2.5%. The sample consisted of PBMCs. These receptors were taken from a woman between 45 and 65 years old in good health and CMV-seronegative. CDR3s include the opening cysteine and the closing phenylalanine or tryptophan. The D gene is left open where the match is weak. Clone size appears in some rows only: once, few, many, or a class for an expanded clone.

TRBD2 . TRBJ2-3 TRBV7-2 CASSFLGAGGQDTQYF TGTGCCAGCAGCTTTCTCGGAGCGGGAGGGCAAGATACGCAGTATTTT
TRBD2 . TRBJ2-1 TRBV7-8 CASSLASTSGSNEQFF TGTGCCAGCAGCTTAGCTTCGACTAGCGGGAGTAATGAGCAGTTCTTC
TRBD1 . TRBJ1-1 TRBV5-1 CASRRTGGDTEAFF TGCGCCAGCAGGCGGACAGGGGGTGACACTGAAGCTTTCTTT
. . TRBJ1-4 TRBV7-2 CASSAWGWGVEEKLFF TGTGCCAGCAGCGCCTGGGGGTGGGGGGTGGAGGAAAAACTGTTTTTT
TRBD1 . TRBJ2-7 TRBV6-6 CASRGGQGVYEQYF TGTGCCAGCAGAGGGGGACAGGGCGTATACGAGCAGTACTTC
TRBD2 . TRBJ2-1 TRBV6-4 CASSALADSYNEQFF TGTGCCAGCAGTGCGCTAGCGGACTCCTACAATGAGCAGTTCTTC
. . TRBJ2-3 TRBV9 CASSVRDTFTDTQYF TGTGCCAGCAGCGTCCGGGACACCTTCACAGATACGCAGTATTTT
. . TRBJ1-2 TRBV2 CASSRDNQNYGYTF TGTGCCAGCAGTCGGGACAACCAAAACTATGGCTACACCTTC
. . TRBJ2-7 TRBV25-1 CASRGETYEQYF TGTGCCAGCAGGGGCGAGACCTACGAGCAGTACTTC
TRBD1 few TRBJ1-1 TRBV30 CAWGYRDRGTEAFF TGTGCCTGGGGCTACCGGGACAGGGGAACTGAAGCTTTCTTT
TRBD1 . TRBJ1-1 TRBV5-1 CASSLSGQGLSEAFF TGCGCCAGCAGCTTGTCAGGACAGGGTTTAAGTGAAGCTTTCTTT
TRBD2 . TRBJ2-1 TRBV15 CATSRMGDYNNEQFF TGTGCCACCAGCAGGATGGGGGACTACAACAATGAGCAGTTCTTC
. . TRBJ1-1 TRBV7-3 CASSLSVNTEAFF TGTGCCAGCAGCTTATCGGTGAACACTGAAGCTTTCTTT
TRBD2 . TRBJ2-1 TRBV5-1 CASSVTSGRVGEQFF TGCGCCAGCAGCGTTACTAGCGGGAGGGTCGGTGAGCAGTTCTTC
. . TRBJ2-7 TRBV4-3 CASSQYTETYEQYF TGCGCCAGCAGCCAATATACAGAGACCTACGAGCAGTACTTC
. few TRBJ2-5 TRBV2 CASSMTGGETQYF TGTGCCAGCAGTATGACGGGTGGGGAGACCCAGTACTTC
. . TRBJ1-2 TRBV30 CLANGYTF TGTTTGGCCAATGGCTACACCTTC
TRBD1 . TRBJ2-4 TRBV30 CAWSSWDRQNIQYF TGTGCCTGGAGTTCCTGGGACAGGCAAAACATTCAGTACTTC
. once TRBJ2-3 TRBV5-8 CASSFRAADTQYF TGTGCCAGCAGCTTCCGAGCCGCAGATACGCAGTATTTT
TRBD2 . TRBJ2-3 TRBV5-6 CASSGWRGSGKAEDTQYF TGTGCCAGCAGCGGATGGCGGGGCAGCGGGAAAGCGGAAGATACGCAGTATTTT
TRBD1 . TRBJ1-5 TRBV10-3 CAISVSGGDQPQHF TGTGCCATCAGTGTGTCAGGGGGCGATCAGCCCCAGCATTTT
TRBD2 . TRBJ2-1 TRBV7-6 CASSPRSGRASREQFF TGTGCCAGCAGCCCCCGTAGCGGGAGGGCGTCGCGGGAGCAGTTCTTC
. . TRBJ1-3 TRBV11-3 CASSLDGTTTGHTIYF TGTGCCAGCAGCTTAGACGGGACAACGACCGGCCACACCATATATTTT
. . TRBJ2-3 TRBV21-1 CASSKRWRGCTDTQYF TGTGCCAGCAGCAAACGATGGCGGGGCTGCACAGATACGCAGTATTTT
. . TRBJ2-6 TRBV27 CASSLDWVGANVLTF TGTGCCAGCAGTTTAGACTGGGTTGGGGCCAACGTCCTGACTTTC
. . TRBJ2-2 TRBV12-2 CAKSGRPNTGELFF TGTGCAAAAAGCGGGAGACCGAACACCGGGGAGCTGTTTTTT
. . TRBJ2-5 TRBV9 CASSGRTQETQYF TGTGCCAGCAGCGGGCGGACTCAGGAGACCCAGTACTTC
TRBD1 . TRBJ1-5 TRBV6-1 CASSEGQGDQPQHF TGTGCCAGCAGTGAAGGACAGGGGGATCAGCCCCAGCATTTT
TRBD2 . TRBJ2-2 TRBV7-9 CSSSLVAGGLFPGELFF TGTTCCAGCAGCTTGGTAGCGGGAGGACTATTCCCCGGGGAGCTGTTTTTT
. . TRBJ2-3 TRBV30 CAWSRNYQTDTQYF TGTGCCTGGAGTAGGAACTACCAAACAGATACGCAGTATTTT
TRBD2 . TRBJ2-3 TRBV18 CASSGLAGDRTDTQYF TGTGCCAGCTCCGGACTAGCGGGAGATCGGACAGATACGCAGTATTTT
. . TRBJ2-1 TRBV7-3 CASSRDLNNEQFF TGTGCCAGCAGCCGGGACTTAAACAATGAGCAGTTCTTC
TRBD1 . TRBJ2-5 TRBV7-7 CASSLGQGSVQETQYF TGTGCCAGCAGCCTAGGACAGGGGTCTGTCCAAGAGACCCAGTACTTC
. . TRBJ1-2 TRBV6-6 CASTLLTISGYTF TGTGCCAGCACGCTTTTAACAATCTCAGGCTACACCTTC
. . TRBJ1-4 TRBV10-3 CAISPSPPGALSDDEKLFF TGTGCCATCAGTCCTTCCCCCCCCGGTGCCCTTAGCGACGATGAAAAACTGTTTTTT
. . TRBJ2-1 TRBV12-2 CASRLEAGGSYNEQFF TGTGCAAGTCGCTTAGAGGCGGGCGGCTCCTACAATGAGCAGTTCTTC
. . TRBJ1-2 TRBV28 CASSPDDRSYGYTF TGTGCCAGCAGTCCCGACGACAGGAGCTATGGCTACACCTTC
. . TRBJ1-2 TRBV6-6 CASSDRWTDNYGYTF TGTGCCAGCAGTGACCGCTGGACAGATAACTATGGCTACACCTTC
TRBD2 . TRBJ2-1 TRBV27 CASSSALLAGGYNEQFF TGTGCCAGCAGTTCCGCCCTCTTAGCGGGAGGGTACAATGAGCAGTTCTTC